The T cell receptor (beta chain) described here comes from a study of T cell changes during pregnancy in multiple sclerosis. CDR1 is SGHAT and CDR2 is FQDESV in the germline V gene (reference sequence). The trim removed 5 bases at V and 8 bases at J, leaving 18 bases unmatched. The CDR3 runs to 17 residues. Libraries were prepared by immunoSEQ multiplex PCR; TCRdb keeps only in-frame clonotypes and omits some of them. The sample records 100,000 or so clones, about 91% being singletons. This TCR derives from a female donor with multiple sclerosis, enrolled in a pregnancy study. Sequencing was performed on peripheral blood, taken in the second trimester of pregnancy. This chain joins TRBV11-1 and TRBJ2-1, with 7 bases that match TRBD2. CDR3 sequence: CASSPGWGGPNSYEQFF. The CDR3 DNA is TGTGCCAGCAGCCCTGGTTGGGGAGGGCCGAATTCCTATGAGCAGTTCTTC.